Listed here are 16 T cell receptor beta chains from one sample, sequenced in a study of T-cell reconstitution after alpha-beta-depleted transplantation in children. Unique molecular identifiers were incorporated when the TCRbeta library was constructed. Each CDR3 protein gets one entry after TCRdb re-called the PCR reads with MiXCR. The sample carries 440,000 or so distinct CDR3 sequences, roughly 43% recorded once. This material consisted of PBMCs, taken before TCRalphabeta/CD19-depleted stem cell transplant. These receptors all stem from a girl aged 2-10 years with aplastic anemia, due to receive a stem cell transplant.

This sequence joins TRBV5-1 and TRBJ2-5; 8 bases map to TRBD2. Germline values: CDR1 SGHRS, CDR2 YFSETQ. The CDR3 has 17 residues. V lost 3 bases to trimming and J lost 0 bases; unmatched junction nucleotides: 10. CDR3 protein: CASSWNGRGRYQETQYF. CDR3 nucleotides: TGCGCCAGCAGCTGGAACGGGAGGGGCCGGTACCAAGAGACCCAGTACTTC.

Ten or more counts support this clonotype. The chain has TRBV7-2 and TRBJ1-3, with no clear D. Germline loops: CDR1 SGHTA, CDR2 FQGNSA. The V end was cut by 0 bases, the J end by 0 bases, with 9 bases between. The CDR3 extends over 16 amino acids. CDR3: CASSLAHQSSGNTIYF. CDR3 sequence (DNA): TGTGCCAGCAGCTTAGCACATCAGAGCTCTGGAAACACCATATATTTT. Combining the CDR3 with reference TRBV7-2 and TRBJ1-3 gives the whole variable domain GAGVSQSPSNKVTEKGKDVELRCDPISGHTALYWYRQSLGQGLEFLIYFQGNSAPDKSGLPSDRFSAERTGGSVSTLTIQRTQQEDSAVYLCASSLAHQSSGNTIYFGEGSWLTVV.

This clonotype has only one observation. The CDR3 region has the DNA TGCAGTGCTGGTAGCGGGAGGGCGAGCACCGGGGAGCTGTTTTTT. It is translated as CSAGSGRASTGELFF. This chain links TRBV20-1 with TRBJ2-2, with 11 bases matching TRBD2. The CDR3 is made up of 15 amino acids. CDR1 and CDR2 (germline): DFQATT, SNEGSKA (reference sequence). V dropped 5 bases and J dropped 4; count of bases not matched to a gene: 6.

The chain combines TRBV9 with TRBJ2-2, with unresolved D. The CDR3 contains 13 residues. Trimming left V 0 bases short and J 6 bases short, with 6 bases between. Per the germline V gene, CDR1 is SGDLS and CDR2 is YYNGEE. The CDR3 DNA is TGTGCCAGCAGCGTAGACCGTGCCGGGGAGCTGTTTTTT. As protein: CASSVDRAGELFF.

V usage is TRBV9 and J usage is TRBJ2-5; weak D call: TRBD1 (5 bases). Trimming pared 0 bases from V and 1 base from J, leaving 10 bases between. This CDR3 spans 15 amino acids. Per germline, CDR1 SGDLS and CDR2 YYNGEE. Here the CDR3 DNA reads TGTGCCAGCAGCGTAGGGGGCCTCTCCCAAGAGACCCAGTACTTC. This translates into CASSVGGLSQETQYF.

The rearrangement uses TRBV5-6 and TRBJ2-1, with a possible D match to TRBD2 (5 bases). This CDR3 has 15 amino acids. Germline assignment: CDR1 SGHDT and CDR2 YYEEEE. V shed 0 bases and J shed 8 bases, with 15 bases lying between them. In DNA, the CDR3 is TGTGCCAGCAGCTTGGAGTTTACTAGTGTGGATGAGCAGTTCTTC. Translation: CASSLEFTSVDEQFF.

Many counts were recorded for this clonotype. This chain joins TRBV5-1 and TRBJ1-2, with a tentative D call TRBD1 (6 bases). V was shortened by 6 bases and J by 0 bases, with 12 bases between the two germline ends. Germline CDR1 SGHRS, CDR2 YFSETQ. The length of the CDR3 is 14 residues. CDR3 amino acids: CASTPDSSNYGYTF. CDR3 DNA: TGCGCCAGCACCCCGGACAGTTCTAACTATGGCTACACCTTC.

This clonotype has just a few counts. This chain joins TRBV3-1 and TRBJ1-5; the D gene is possibly TRBD1 (6 bases). The CDR3 consists of 15 residues. Germline V gene lookup returns CDR1 LGHDT and CDR2 YNNKEL (reference sequence). Trimming cost V 6 bases and J 6 bases, with 18 bases left between them. CDR3 sequence reads: CASSYDRSVGQPQHF. CDR3 coding DNA: TGTGCCAGCAGTTACGACAGGTCGGTTGGTCAGCCCCAGCATTTT. Full variable domain (remainder filled in from reference TRBV3-1 and TRBJ1-5): DTAVSQTPKYLVTQMGNDKSIKCEQNLGHDTMYWYKQDSKKFLKIMFSYNNKELIINETVPNRFSPKSPDKAHLNLHINSLELGDSAVYFCASSYDRSVGQPQHFGDGTRLSIL.

This clonotype has at least ten counts. The chain links TRBV5-1 to TRBJ2-4; 7 bases line up with TRBD2. Germline V gene lookup returns CDR1 SGHRS and CDR2 YFSETQ. This CDR3 contains 14 residues. V shed 3 bases and J 8 bases; nucleotides not matched to a gene: 8. CDR3 in DNA: TGCGCCAGCAGCTCCGGACTAGTTCGGGACATTCAGTACTTC. Translating it yields CASSSGLVRDIQYF.

The chain has TRBV7-3 and TRBJ2-1; TRBD2 matches 13 bases. The germline CDR1 and CDR2 sequences are SGHTA and FQGTGA. This CDR3 is built from 18 residues. J was trimmed by 9 bases and V by 2 bases; bases with no gene match: 13. The CDR3 protein is CASSLSSLTSGRGGEQFF. The CDR3 region has the DNA TGTGCCAGCAGCTTATCCTCACTCACTAGCGGGAGGGGGGGTGAGCAGTTCTTC.

The J gene is TRBJ2-1, the V gene TRBV7-9; D is possibly TRBD1 (6 bases). The length of the CDR3 is 16 residues. Trimming shortened V by 5 bases and J by 6 bases, and 20 bases separated the two germline ends. The germline CDR1 and CDR2 sequences are SEHNR and FQNEAQ (reference sequence). CDR3 residues: CASSLGKDGQPNEQFF. The DNA of the CDR3 is TGTGCCAGCAGCCTGGGTAAAGACGGACAGCCCAATGAGCAGTTCTTC.

The rearrangement uses TRBV20-1 and TRBJ2-5; a weak D match, TRBD2 (5 bases). The germline CDR1 and CDR2 sequences are DFQATT and SNEGSKA (reference sequence). V lost 7 bases and J 5 bases, leaving 11 bases between the germline ends. This CDR3 is 11 amino acids long. CDR3 in DNA: TGCAGTGGGAGGCAGGAGGAGACCCAGTACTTC. Its translation: CSGRQEETQYF.

This clonotype was counted many times. V gene TRBV20-1 combines with J gene TRBJ2-7, with 8 bases identical to TRBD1. The CDR3 runs 15 residues. V lost 3 bases to trimming and J lost 4 bases; unmatched junction nucleotides: 11. The germline CDR1 and CDR2 sequences are DFQATT and SNEGSKA (reference sequence). The CDR3 sequence is CSARDLQGGQYEQYF. CDR3 DNA: TGCAGTGCTAGGGACCTACAGGGGGGCCAATACGAGCAGTACTTC.

This clonotype was observed many times. This may arise from a read error, as a much more abundant clone is one base away. The chain uses TRBV6-1 and TRBJ2-1; 16 bases agree with TRBD2. V was pared by 6 bases and J by 8 bases, with 4 bases of the junction left unmatched. Germline loops: CDR1 MNHNS, CDR2 SASEGT. The CDR3 covers 15 residues. CDR3 bases: TGTGCCAGCAGCCCCGGGACTAGCGGGAGGGATGAGCAGTTCTTC. Its protein is CASSPGTSGRDEQFF.

This clonotype was observed at least ten times. Here the CDR3 reads CASSEGVGWYTGGYTF. The CDR3 nucleotides are TGTGCCAGCAGCGAGGGCGTGGGATGGTACACGGGCGGCTACACCTTC. V and J are TRBV9 and TRBJ1-2; no clear D. V dropped 3 bases and J dropped 8 bases, with 23 bases sitting between them. Germline CDR1 and CDR2: SGDLS and YYNGEE. This CDR3 has 16 amino acids. The entire variable domain, with the rest obtained from reference TRBV9 and TRBJ1-2, is as follows: DSGVTQTPKHLITATGQRVTLRCSPRSGDLSVYWYQQSLDQGLQFLIQYYNGEERAKGNILERFSAQQFPDLHSELNLSSLELGDSALYFCASSEGVGWYTGGYTFGSGTRLTVV.

This clonotype was seen at least ten times. CDR3 amino acids: CASTSIQVAGVNYEQFF. In DNA, the CDR3 is TGTGCCAGCACTTCCATCCAGGTAGCGGGAGTGAATTATGAGCAGTTCTTC. The V gene is TRBV28, the J gene TRBJ2-1, with 9 positions matching TRBD2. After removal of 7 bases from V and 8 bases from J, the junction contained 18 bases not matched to a gene. The CDR3 has 17 residues. Germline V gives CDR1 MDHEN, CDR2 SYDVKM.